The sequence of this TCR beta chain was determined in a study of OX40 agonist ivuxolimab in advanced cancers. For the wider study: The costimulatory receptor OX40 (CD134) was targeted by ivuxolimab, a fully human IgG2 agonistic monoclonal antibody. Intravenous ivuxolimab was administered to patients every 2 weeks at six dose levels: 0.01, 0.1, 0.3, 1.5, 3 and 10 mg/kg. Of the approximately 50 dose-escalation patients, hepatocellular carcinoma was present in roughly 19, melanoma in approximately 15, renal cell carcinoma in 9 and head and neck cancer in 9. A male proportion of under 85% and a mean age of around 60 years, ranging from about 20 to 85, were recorded for the dose-escalation cohort. Patients were allowed to have had prior anti-PD-1, anti-PD-L1 or anti-CTLA-4 therapy, and more than 30% of the dose-escalation patients had previously received checkpoint inhibitors. Three dose-escalation patients achieved partial responses, one with hepatocellular carcinoma and two with cutaneous melanoma. Peripheral TCRbeta sequencing was intended to test whether TCR sequence diversity was altered and clonal T-cell expansion was caused by ivuxolimab. The paper covers the monotherapy dose-escalation part of the phase I ivuxolimab trial, which included N ≈ 57 patients.

Counted from cysteine to phenylalanine, this CDR3 has 14 amino acids. Only CDR3 DNA is held: 42 bases, read in frame from base 1. CDR1 MNHNY and CDR2 SVGAGI are derived from the germline V gene (reference sequence). V is shortened by 0 bases, J by 8 bases, and the region joining them spans 10 bases. For sequencing of the TCRbeta CDR3 region, genomic DNA was extracted from the sorted cells. The immunoSEQ Assay was used to sequence the TCRbeta CDR3 regions. The table comes from immuneACCESS by way of TCRdb, which keeps in-frame sequences with V and J called. Part of the clones is missing from these tables; in studies checked, under half for an unresolved V gene and the rest for unknown reasons. The sample profile shows about 40,000 clones; 75% to 90% of them were found once. About 0.6% of the sample goes to the ten largest clones. General conclusions and limits of the study: Low levels of normalized T-cell clonal expansion were also seen in some patients who did not respond. At doses of 0.1 to 3.0 mg/kg, clonal expansion of both CD4+ and CD8+ blood T cells was observed from baseline to week 6. Antigen specificity was not determined for the clonally expanded peripheral T cells. After ivuxolimab, CD8+ T cells had more expanded clones than CD4+ T cells on average. In the 0.1-3.0 mg/kg groups, partial responders had among the lowest normalized peripheral clonal expansion, particularly in CD8+ T cells.

Patients with a history of autoimmune disease or receiving systemic immunosuppression were excluded from the trial. Peripheral blood for TCR sequencing was collected from all dose cohorts at baseline, on cycle 4 day 1, and on cycle 7 day 1. The samples were taken from a phase I, first-in-human, multicenter, open-label dose-escalation trial of ivuxolimab. Adults with locally advanced or metastatic head and neck squamous cell, hepatocellular, melanoma or renal cell carcinoma were enrolled in the trial. Before TCR sequencing, CD4+ T cells and CD8+ T cells from peripheral blood were sorted into separate populations. Note on this clone: Its cognate antigen has yet to be identified. Base-call qualities are not available, and no considerably larger clone is one nucleotide away.

The sample consisted of CD4+ or CD8+ T cells sorted from blood, taken in a trial of the OX40 agonist ivuxolimab. The sequence was obtained from an adult with an advanced solid tumor such as melanoma, head and neck, liver or kidney cancer. This sequence uses TRBV6-6 and TRBJ1-4, with no reliable assignment of the D segment. Here the CDR3 is given as CASSYSPRTEKLFF. The DNA sequence is as follows: TGTGCCAGCAGTTACTCGCCCAGAACAGAAAAACTGTTTTTT.